This TCR beta chain originates from a study of blood T cell repertoires in COVID-19. Study overall: Whether acute or convalescent, the COVID-19 samples came from the United States, Italy and Spain.

Authors' data handling: Amplification from reference gene primers served as the basis for estimated nucleated cell counts. The table came from immunoSEQ multiplex PCR; TCRdb's copy has only in-frame clones and leaves some out. The V and J calls and clone size come from that table; D and trimming were worked out from the DNA. The sample contains some 350,000 clones, over 75% of which appear only once. Cohorts were determined from participant-reported clinical history. The receptor was derived from a woman in her 30s who had recovered from COVID-19. Sequenced material: PBMCs or T cells enriched from blood (not recorded which).

CDR3 in DNA: TGTGCCAGCAGTGATCAGGGAAGCAATCAGCCCCAGCATTTT. Its protein product is CASSDQGSNQPQHF. The rearrangement links TRBV2 to TRBJ1-5; weak D call: TRBD1 (5 bases). Deletions cut 3 bases from V and 1 base from J, with 7 bases between. This CDR3 contains 14 residues. Germline assignment: CDR1 SNHLY and CDR2 FYNNEI.